The 18 T cell receptor beta chains below all came from one sample that was sequenced in a study of CXCR3-negative and CXCR3-positive naive CD8 T cells (dated by TCRdb to about 2019). General conclusions and limits of the study: Compared with CXCR3-negative naive cells, CXCR3-positive naive cells had TRB CDR3s with higher hydrophobicity (lower Kidera factor 4), lower energy, and higher strength and volume indices.

These receptors have no known antigen. Data came from a NextSeq 550. The Human TCR Profiling Kit (MiLaboratory) was used to make UMI-labeled 5' RACE TRB cDNA libraries. Reprocessed by TCRdb, the reads give a single entry per CDR3 protein sequence, without DNA. The sample's clone listing holds approximately 100,000 distinct CDR3 sequences. Around 0.99% of the sample lies in the top ten. The specimen was naive CXCR3+ CD8+ T cells from blood. The meaning of the sample's cell subset or site label: CD45RO-CCR7+CD27+CD95- naive CD8+ T cells expressing CXCR3 (TNR3+). The source of these receptors is a human donor in good health. Some clones in this sample may be carry-over from other donors' samples.

The chain joins TRBV20-1 to TRBJ2-1. Germline V gene data show CDR1 as DFQATT and CDR2 as SNEGSKA (reference sequence). This CDR3 region has 12 residues. The chain's CDR3 is CSARDLDNEQFF.

The CDR3 sequence is CASSQVTEYEQYF. V gene TRBV14 combines with J gene TRBJ2-7. Germline CDR1 reads SGHDN; CDR2 reads FVKESK. The CDR3 runs 13 residues. The complete variable domain, with remaining parts taken from reference TRBV14 and TRBJ2-7, reads EAGVTQFPSHSVIEKGQTVTLRCDPISGHDNLYWYRRVMGKEIKFLLHFVKESKQDESGMPNNRFLAERTGGTYSTLKVQPAELEDSGVYFCASSQVTEYEQYFGPGTRLTVT.

The gene calls are TRBV4-1 and TRBJ2-7; TCRdb picks TRBD1, but there is no DNA to check that call. The CDR3 extends over 14 amino acids. Germline lookup yields CDR1 MGHRA and CDR2 YSYEKL. CDR3 amino acids: CASSLTGTVYEQYF.

The V gene is TRBV5-1, the J gene TRBJ2-7; with no DNA, the TCRdb D assignment of TRBD1 cannot be verified. CDR3 size: 12 residues. The germline V gene has CDR1 SGHRS and CDR2 YFSETQ. The CDR3 region is CASRFGAHEQYF.

V and J are TRBV29-1 and TRBJ2-2. This CDR3 comprises 12 residues. Germline V gene data show CDR1 as SQVTM and CDR2 as ANQGSEA. The CDR3: CSALPQPGELFF.

The chain combines TRBV7-6 with TRBJ2-5. Germline CDR1 and CDR2: SGHVS and FNYEAQ. The CDR3 runs to 14 residues. CDR3 sequence reads: CASSTTFLGETQYF.

V and J are TRBV4-1 and TRBJ2-1; the TRBD2 assignment by TCRdb is unverifiable without DNA. Germline CDR1 MGHRA, CDR2 YSYEKL. This CDR3 has 17 residues. CDR3 protein: CASTDRWPSGGVNEQFF.

The J gene is TRBJ2-1, the V gene TRBV10-3; absent DNA, TCRdb's TRBD1 call cannot be checked. The CDR3 runs to 16 residues. CDR1 ENHRY and CDR2 SYGVKD come from the germline V gene. The CDR3 loop is CAISELGRGRKDEQFF.

The chain uses TRBV18 and TRBJ1-2; TCRdb lists TRBD1, though no DNA is available to test this call. The CDR3 totals 16 residues. From germline, CDR1 is KGHSH and CDR2 LQKENI. CDR3 region: CASSPTGTGKNYGYTF.

The V gene is TRBV29-1, the J gene TRBJ2-3; TCRdb lists TRBD1, though no DNA is available to test this call. Germline-derived CDR1 and CDR2 are SQVTM and ANQGSEA. This CDR3 has 15 residues. CDR3 loop: CSVEIDRGAGDTQYF.

This chain uses TRBV6-5 with TRBJ1-5. The CDR3 sequence is 15 residues long. CDR1 is MNHEY and CDR2 is SVGAGI in the germline V gene. The chain's CDR3 is CASSYSGLGNQPQHF.

The rearrangement links TRBV6-6 to TRBJ2-7; TCRdb proposes TRBD2, but this gene call is untestable without DNA. The length of the CDR3 is 16 residues. From germline, CDR1 is MNHNY and CDR2 SVGAGI (reference sequence). This CDR3 reads CASGSSGGPSSYEQYF.

This rearrangement joins TRBV14 to TRBJ1-4; TCRdb returns TRBD1, unconfirmable since there is no DNA. The CDR3 has 18 residues. Germline loops: CDR1 SGHDN, CDR2 FVKESK. This chain's CDR3 is CASSQEGDTRSGLEKLFF.

This chain joins TRBV12-3 or TRBV12-4 and TRBJ1-1. The CDR3 covers 16 residues. The CDR3 region is CASSLSGWRASTEAFF.

The chain joins TRBV28 to TRBJ1-5. The CDR3 covers 15 residues. Germline CDR1 reads MDHEN; CDR2 reads SYDVKM. This CDR3 reads CASSLWADSNQPQHF.

This chain joins TRBV19 and TRBJ2-7; TCRdb selects TRBD1, and the lack of DNA leaves this call unchecked. CDR1 is LNHDA and CDR2 is SQIVND in the germline V gene (reference sequence). The CDR3 is 17 amino acids. The CDR3 protein is CASRGSGQGKFSYEQYF.

The chain carries TRBV12-3 or TRBV12-4 and TRBJ2-3. The CDR3 covers 13 residues. The CDR3: CASSWVRTDTQYF.

The chain carries TRBV10-2 and TRBJ1-2. The CDR3 is 14 amino acids. Germline-derived CDR1 and CDR2 are WSHSY and SAAADI. The CDR3 here is CASSESMGSHGYTF.